This T cell receptor beta chain was documented in a study of blood T cell repertoires in COVID-19. The V segment lost 0 bases and the J segment 3 bases; nucleotides outside the gene matches: 8. Germline V gene sequence: CDR1 MGHRA, CDR2 YSYEKL. CDR3 length equals 16 residues. Assay: immunoSEQ multiplex PCR; the TCRdb copy retains only in-frame clones and omits some. The table shows tens of thousands of clones, with around 83% occurring only once. Sample: peripheral blood. This chain links TRBV4-1 with TRBJ2-7; 7 bases match TRBD2. This receptor was identified in a man between 65 and 85 years old with active COVID-19. CDR3 residues: CASSQDPGTTNYEQYF. In DNA form, the CDR3 reads TGCGCCAGCAGCCAAGATCCCGGGACTACAAACTACGAGCAGTACTTC.